The 29 T cell receptor beta chains reported below all come from one sample, sequenced in a study of vaccination and CD4 T cells after COVID-19. Treatment reported: roughly 11-day PBMC culture with coronavirus spike peptide pools or control peptides (ViraFEST assay). Sequencing of the DNA from cultured CD4+ T cells was carried out with the Oncomine TCR Beta short-read assay. TCRdb independently ran MiXCR on the PCR reads; one entry per CDR3 protein. The data contain about 26,000 distinct CDR3 sequences, about three fifths of them singletons. Their antigen targets remain unknown. Specimen: CD4+ T cells from blood, cultured in vitro. The receptors here all came from a human donor who had recovered from COVID-19.

The chain couples TRBV3-1 to TRBJ1-2; D is unclear. This CDR3 comprises 13 residues. Germline V gives CDR1 LGHDT, CDR2 YNNKEL (reference sequence). The V and J ends lost 5 bases and 8 bases respectively, with 15 bases between them. The CDR3 spells CASSESARGGYTF. For the CDR3, the DNA is TGTGCCAGCAGCGAGTCTGCACGGGGAGGCTACACCTTC.

This rearrangement joins TRBV27 to TRBJ2-7; D tentatively fits TRBD1 or TRBD2 (5 bases each). Germline CDR1 reads MNHEY; CDR2 reads SMNVEV (reference sequence). Trimming pared 6 bases from V and 9 bases from J, leaving 21 bases between. The CDR3 runs to 14 residues. CDR3 sequence reads: CASSSGLLRRVQYF. DNA for the CDR3: TGTGCCAGCAGCTCGGGGCTACTCCGCAGGGTGCAGTACTTC.

This clonotype has just a few counts. The chain links TRBV15 to TRBJ1-5, with D maybe TRBD1 (5 bases). The CDR3 runs 16 residues. V lost 1 base to trimming and J lost 4 bases, with 14 bases between them. The V gene's germline CDR1 is LNHNV and CDR2 YYDKDF (reference sequence). Written as DNA, the CDR3 is TGTGCCACCAGCAGAGTGGAGGGGCTGTCGAATCAGCCCCAGCATTTT. Amino acids: CATSRVEGLSNQPQHF.

V is TRBV20-1 and J is TRBJ1-2; D ambiguous. V gave up 6 bases and J gave up 4 bases, with 12 bases separating them. The V gene's germline CDR1 is DFQATT and CDR2 SNEGSKA (reference sequence). The CDR3 loop spans 12 amino acids. The CDR3 loop is CSASDGSYGYTF. The CDR3 coding sequence is TGCAGTGCCAGTGATGGGTCCTATGGCTACACCTTC.

This chain connects TRBV10-1 to TRBJ2-3; tentative D call: TRBD2 (6 bases). Germline CDR1 and CDR2: WNHNN and SYGVQD (reference sequence). The CDR3 has 15 amino acids. The V end was cut by 4 bases, the J end by 2 bases, with 13 bases between. The CDR3 DNA follows: TGCGCCAGCAGTGGGGGGGAACTCTACACAGATACGCAGTATTTT. Amino acid sequence: CASSGGELYTDTQYF.

The table lists this clonotype with a few counts. The chain joins TRBV6-4 to TRBJ1-6, with D perhaps TRBD1 (5 bases). The V gene's germline CDR1 is MRHNA and CDR2 SNTAGT. Trimming pared 4 bases from V and 7 bases from J, leaving 11 bases between. The CDR3 consists of 14 residues. CDR3 DNA: TGTGCCAGCAGTGCGGGGACGGACAATTCACCCCTCCACTTT. Translation: CASSAGTDNSPLHF.

This clonotype was observed a few times. The genes are TRBV20-1 and TRBJ2-2, with D hard to call. V dropped 0 bases and J dropped 1 base, with 15 bases sitting between them. The CDR3 loop spans 17 amino acids. Germline V gene sequence: CDR1 DFQATT, CDR2 SNEGSKA (reference sequence). CDR3 region: CSARDTTPRWNTGELFF. The CDR3 nucleotides read TGCAGTGCTAGAGATACGACTCCCCGATGGAACACCGGGGAGCTGTTTTTT.

Written as DNA, the CDR3 is TGTGCCAGCAGTCAACCCGGTTGGGGGTCGACCTATGGCTACACCTTC. It yields the protein CASSQPGWGSTYGYTF. The chain is built from TRBV6-2 or TRBV6-3 and TRBJ1-2; D might be TRBD1 (5 bases). This CDR3 comprises 16 residues. CDR1 is MNHEY and CDR2 is SVGEGT in the germline V gene. Trimming stripped 5 bases from V and 4 bases from J, with 20 bases between.

This chain uses TRBV19 with TRBJ1-6, with TRBD1 identical over 9 bases. Germline V lookup: CDR1 LNHDA, CDR2 SQIVND (reference sequence). The CDR3 extends over 14 amino acids. The ends lost 6 bases at V and 5 bases at J; junction bases unmatched: 2. CDR3 DNA: TGTGCCAGTAGGGGGGACAGGGATAATTCACCCCTCCACTTT. Protein product: CASRGDRDNSPLHF. Full variable domain (missing parts from reference TRBV19 and TRBJ1-6): DGGITQSPKYLFRKEGQNVTLSCEQNLNHDAMYWYRQDPGQGLRLIYYSQIVNDFQKGDIAEGYSVSREKKESFPLTVTSAQKNPTAFYLCASRGDRDNSPLHFGNGTRLTVT.

The genes are TRBV29-1 and TRBJ1-2; 9 positions match TRBD1. The CDR3 runs to 13 residues. V shed 4 bases, J shed 2 bases, and the junction held 2 bases outside the gene matches. The germline CDR1 and CDR2 sequences are SQVTM and ANQGSEA. The CDR3 region has the DNA TGCAGCGTTGCCGGGACAGGGAACTATGGCTACACCTTC. Protein product: CSVAGTGNYGYTF.

This clonotype appeared once. This chain uses TRBV30 with TRBJ2-3; D possibly matches TRBD1 or TRBD2 (5 bases each). V lost 5 bases to trimming and J lost 9 bases, with 18 bases between them. The CDR3 loop spans 13 amino acids. In germline, CDR1 is GTSNPN, CDR2 SVGIG (reference sequence). CDR3 in amino acids: CAWLDPPRGTQYF. Here the CDR3 DNA reads TGTGCCTGGTTGGACCCCCCGAGGGGAACGCAGTATTTT.

The chain combines TRBV4-1 with TRBJ2-5, with 9 nucleotides matching TRBD1. The ends lost 5 bases at V and 7 bases at J; junction bases unmatched: 14. Germline CDR1 MGHRA, CDR2 YSYEKL. The CDR3 sequence is 16 residues long. CDR3 sequence (DNA): TGCGCCAGCAGCACCCTAACGGACAGGGGTTTTGGGACCCAGTACTTC. Its translation: CASSTLTDRGFGTQYF.

This clonotype was seen a handful of times. The rearrangement links TRBV19 to TRBJ2-2; TRBD2 matches 7 bases. V was pared by 6 bases and J by 6 bases, with 4 bases of the junction left unmatched. The CDR3 sequence is 13 residues long. The germline V gene encodes CDR1 LNHDA and CDR2 SQIVND (reference sequence). The CDR3: CASRSGGPGELFF. The CDR3 DNA reads as TGTGCCAGTAGATCGGGAGGCCCCGGGGAGCTGTTTTTT. Filled out from reference TRBV19 and TRBJ2-2, the complete variable domain reads DGGITQSPKYLFRKEGQNVTLSCEQNLNHDAMYWYRQDPGQGLRLIYYSQIVNDFQKGDIAEGYSVSREKKESFPLTVTSAQKNPTAFYLCASRSGGPGELFFGEGSRLTVL.

The chain carries TRBV12-3 or TRBV12-4 and TRBJ2-7; the D gene is possibly TRBD1 (6 bases). V lost 3 bases, J lost 3 bases, and 9 bases lay in between. The CDR3 is 13 residues long. This CDR3 is CASSFRDNYEQYF. CDR3 DNA: TGTGCCAGCAGTTTTAGGGACAACTACGAGCAGTACTTC.

This chain connects TRBV12-3 or TRBV12-4 to TRBJ1-2, with D perhaps TRBD1 (6 bases). The CDR3 spans 16 residues. Trimming took off 3 bases at V and 0 bases at J, with 14 bases between the two ends. The CDR3 here is CASSFLTWDTNYGYTF. The CDR3 DNA reads as TGTGCCAGCAGTTTCTTAACCTGGGACACTAACTATGGCTACACCTTC.

This clonotype was seen a single time. The chain combines TRBV12-3 or TRBV12-4 with TRBJ1-1, with D possibly TRBD1 on 5 matching bases. The CDR3 covers 13 residues. V shed 3 bases and J shed 5 bases, with 10 bases lying between them. The CDR3 loop reads CASSFSSGTEAFF. CDR3 bases: TGTGCCAGCAGTTTCAGCTCAGGGACTGAAGCTTTCTTT.

The gene calls are TRBV21-1 and TRBJ1-4; the tabulated D call, TRBD1, remains unverified against the DNA. TRBV21-1 is shown as a pseudogene. This CDR3 has 13 amino acids. CDR3 coding DNA: TGTGCCCCCACAAGGGGCGGCTCGGAAAAACTGTTTTTT. Protein: CAPTRGGSEKLFF.

The chain links TRBV20-1 to TRBJ2-2; D ambiguous. V lost 5 bases and J lost 3, with 7 bases in between. From germline, CDR1 is DFQATT and CDR2 SNEGSKA (reference sequence). This CDR3 spans 12 amino acids. The CDR3, as DNA: TGCAGTGCTGGGATGGACACCGGGGAGCTGTTTTTT. Translating it yields CSAGMDTGELFF.

The chain uses TRBV6-1 and TRBJ1-4; D unresolved. This CDR3 comprises 15 residues. Between the trimmed V and J ends, which lost 1 base and 8 bases, there was a span of 14 bases. Germline V gene lookup returns CDR1 MNHNS and CDR2 SASEGT. The CDR3 DNA follows: TGTGCCAGCAGTGAAGGTCCACGGACCCCCGAAAAACTGTTTTTT. Its protein is CASSEGPRTPEKLFF.

The chain employs TRBV19 and TRBJ1-4; tentatively, D is TRBD1 (5 bases). The CDR3 loop spans 16 amino acids. V lost 4 bases to trimming and J lost 5 bases, with 17 bases between them. Germline CDR1 is LNHDA and CDR2 is SQIVND (reference sequence). CDR3 loop: CASSNTAGTVNEKLFF. The CDR3 coding sequence is TGTGCCAGTAGTAACACCGCCGGGACCGTCAATGAAAAACTGTTTTTT.

Only a few counts were recorded for this clonotype. The chain is built from TRBV28 and TRBJ1-1; no clear D gene. Germline CDR1 is MDHEN and CDR2 is SYDVKM. The CDR3 contains 16 residues. The germline V and J ends were trimmed by 3 bases and 2 bases, with 16 bases remaining between them. This CDR3 is CASSLEGRGINTEAFF. The CDR3 DNA reads TGTGCCAGCAGTTTGGAAGGCCGGGGAATAAACACTGAAGCTTTCTTT. Using reference TRBV28 and TRBJ1-1 for the parts outside the CDR3, the full variable domain is DVKVTQSSRYLVKRTGEKVFLECVQDMDHENMFWYRQDPGLGLRLIYFSYDVKMKEKGDIPEGYSVSREKKERFSLILESASTNQTSMYLCASSLEGRGINTEAFFGQGTRLTVV.

V usage is TRBV6-1 and J usage is TRBJ2-1; TRBD2 agrees at 8 bases. V trimming: 0 bases; J trimming: 7 bases; junction bases outside the gene matches: 8. Per germline, CDR1 MNHNS and CDR2 SASEGT. This CDR3 region has 16 residues. The CDR3 loop is CASSEAPAGVGNEQFF. In nucleotides, the CDR3 is TGTGCCAGCAGTGAAGCGCCAGCGGGAGTAGGGAATGAGCAGTTCTTC.

This chain uses TRBV30 with TRBJ1-5; D is unclear. CDR1 is GTSNPN and CDR2 is SVGIG in the germline V gene (reference sequence). V lost 0 bases to trimming and J lost 3 bases, with 9 bases between them. The CDR3 extends over 14 amino acids. CDR3 coding DNA: TGTGCCTGGAGTGTACTGAATGCCAATCAGCCCCAGCATTTT. This sequence encodes CAWSVLNANQPQHF.

The genes are TRBV20-1 and TRBJ1-2; possibly TRBD1 for D (5 bases). V lost 5 bases and J lost 4, with 14 bases in between. Germline V gene lookup returns CDR1 DFQATT and CDR2 SNEGSKA (reference sequence). CDR3 size: 13 residues. The CDR3, as DNA: TGCAGTGCTTCACCACCGCAGGGCTATGGCTACACCTTC. It is translated as CSASPPQGYGYTF.

This clonotype came up a few times. The V gene is TRBV24-1, the J gene TRBJ1-2, with TRBD1 matching over 7 bases. Germline CDR1 is KGHDR and CDR2 is SFDVKD. The CDR3 sequence is 15 residues long. The trim removed 4 bases at V and 3 bases at J, leaving 7 bases unmatched. For the CDR3, the DNA is TGTGCCACCAGTGACCCCGGGACAGAAGACTATGGCTACACCTTC. Translating it yields CATSDPGTEDYGYTF.

The CDR3 is CASRPGGRNQPQHF. CDR3 DNA sequence: TGTGCCAGCAGACCTGGGGGTCGCAATCAGCCCCAGCATTTT. The rearrangement links TRBV28 to TRBJ1-5; tentative D call: TRBD1 (5 bases). V lost 6 bases and J lost 2, with 11 bases in between. The germline V gene encodes CDR1 MDHEN and CDR2 SYDVKM. The CDR3 length is 14 residues.

This chain joins TRBV19 and TRBJ1-1; TRBD1 agrees at 8 bases. CDR1 is LNHDA, CDR2 SQIVND, per germline (reference sequence). J was trimmed by 6 bases and V by 9 bases; bases with no gene match: 18. The CDR3 consists of 16 residues. CDR3 in DNA: TGTGCCAGCTCACCGCGGAAGGACAGGGATCTGGCTGAAGCTTTCTTT. It translates to CASSPRKDRDLAEAFF.

The genes are TRBV2 and TRBJ2-1, with D possibly TRBD2 on 5 matching bases. CDR1 SNHLY and CDR2 FYNNEI come from the germline V gene. The CDR3 is 16 amino acids. V was clipped by 4 bases and J by 4 bases, with 17 bases between them. The CDR3 loop is CASSVASSGGYNEQFF. For the CDR3, the DNA is TGTGCCAGCAGTGTTGCTAGCTCGGGTGGGTACAATGAGCAGTTCTTC.

This clonotype was detected a few times. The J gene is TRBJ2-7, the V gene TRBV6-2 or TRBV6-3; D gene uncertain. CDR3 length equals 13 residues. Germline V gene sequence: CDR1 MNHEY, CDR2 SVGEGT. V gave up 5 bases and J gave up 3 bases, with 11 bases separating them. CDR3 loop: CASSPRVNYEQYF. The CDR3 region has the DNA TGTGCCAGCAGTCCCCGGGTTAACTACGAGCAGTACTTC.